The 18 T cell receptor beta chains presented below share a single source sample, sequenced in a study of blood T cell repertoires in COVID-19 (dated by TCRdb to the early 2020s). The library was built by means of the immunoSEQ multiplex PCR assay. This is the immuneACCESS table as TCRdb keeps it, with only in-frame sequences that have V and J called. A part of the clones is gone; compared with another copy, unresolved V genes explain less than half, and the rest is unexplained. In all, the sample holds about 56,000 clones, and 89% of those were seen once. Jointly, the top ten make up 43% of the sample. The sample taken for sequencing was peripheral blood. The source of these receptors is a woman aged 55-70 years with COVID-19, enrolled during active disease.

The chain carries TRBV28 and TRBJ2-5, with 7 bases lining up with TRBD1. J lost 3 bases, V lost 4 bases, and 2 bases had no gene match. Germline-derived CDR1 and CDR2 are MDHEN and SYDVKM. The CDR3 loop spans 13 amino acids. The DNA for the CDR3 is TGTGCCAGCAGTTGGGACAGCGAAGAGACCCAGTACTTC. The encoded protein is CASSWDSEETQYF. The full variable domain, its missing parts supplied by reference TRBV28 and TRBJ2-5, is DVKVTQSSRYLVKRTGEKVFLECVQDMDHENMFWYRQDPGLGLRLIYFSYDVKMKEKGDIPEGYSVSREKKERFSLILESASTNQTSMYLCASSWDSEETQYFGPGTRLLVL.

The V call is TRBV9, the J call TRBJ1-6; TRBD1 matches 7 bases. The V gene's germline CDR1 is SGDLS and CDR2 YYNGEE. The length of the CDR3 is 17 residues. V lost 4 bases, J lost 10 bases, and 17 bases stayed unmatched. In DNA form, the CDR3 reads TGTGCCAGCAGCCACGCGGAGGGGGACAGCCAAGCCTCACCCCTCCACTTT. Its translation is CASSHAEGDSQASPLHF.

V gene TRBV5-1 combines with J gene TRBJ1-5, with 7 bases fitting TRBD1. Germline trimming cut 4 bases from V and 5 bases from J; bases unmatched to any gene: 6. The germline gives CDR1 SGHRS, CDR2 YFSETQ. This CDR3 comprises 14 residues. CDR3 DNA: TGCGCCAGCAGCCCAGGACAGGCGGATCAGCCCCAGCATTTT. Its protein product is CASSPGQADQPQHF.

CDR3 DNA: TGTGCCACCAGTGATGGACTAGCGGGAGAGTCTGTCGCCGGGGAGCTGTTTTTT. Encoded protein: CATSDGLAGESVAGELFF. The chain carries TRBV24-1 and TRBJ2-2; 13 bases are shared with TRBD2. CDR1 and CDR2 from the germline V gene are KGHDR and SFDVKD. With V trimmed by 3 bases and J by 6 bases, 9 bases remained unmatched. The CDR3 length is 18 residues.

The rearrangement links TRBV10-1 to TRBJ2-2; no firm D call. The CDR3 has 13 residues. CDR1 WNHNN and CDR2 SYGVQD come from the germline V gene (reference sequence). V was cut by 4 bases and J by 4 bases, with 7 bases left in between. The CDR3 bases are TGCGCCAGCAGTGGTAGCCCCACCGGGGAGCTGTTTTTT. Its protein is CASSGSPTGELFF.

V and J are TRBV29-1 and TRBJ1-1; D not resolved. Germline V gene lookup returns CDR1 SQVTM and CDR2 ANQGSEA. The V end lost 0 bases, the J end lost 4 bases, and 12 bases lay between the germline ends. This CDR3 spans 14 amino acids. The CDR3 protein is CSVEDLVGSTEAFF. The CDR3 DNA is TGCAGCGTTGAAGATTTAGTAGGGAGCACTGAAGCTTTCTTT.

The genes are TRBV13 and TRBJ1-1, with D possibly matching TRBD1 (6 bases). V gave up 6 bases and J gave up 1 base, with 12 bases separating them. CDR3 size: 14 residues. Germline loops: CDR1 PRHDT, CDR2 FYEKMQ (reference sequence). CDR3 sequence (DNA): TGTGCCAGCAGGCCGGACAGACCGAACACTGAAGCTTTCTTT. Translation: CASRPDRPNTEAFF.

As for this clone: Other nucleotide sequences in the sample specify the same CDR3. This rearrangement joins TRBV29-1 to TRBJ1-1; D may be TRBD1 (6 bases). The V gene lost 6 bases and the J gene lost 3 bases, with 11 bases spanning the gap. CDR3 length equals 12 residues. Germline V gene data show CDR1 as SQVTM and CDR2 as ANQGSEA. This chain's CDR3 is CSVDTGYTEAFF. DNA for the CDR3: TGCAGCGTGGATACAGGGTACACTGAAGCTTTCTTT.

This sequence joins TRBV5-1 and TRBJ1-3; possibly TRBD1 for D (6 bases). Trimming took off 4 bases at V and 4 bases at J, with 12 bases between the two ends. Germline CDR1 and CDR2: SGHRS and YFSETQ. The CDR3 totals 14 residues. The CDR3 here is CASSPRGGGNTIYF. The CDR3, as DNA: TGCGCCAGCAGCCCCAGGGGCGGGGGAAACACCATATATTTT. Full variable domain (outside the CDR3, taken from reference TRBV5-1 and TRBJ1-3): KAGVTQTPRYLIKTRGQQVTLSCSPISGHRSVSWYQQTPGQGLQFLFEYFSETQRNKGNFPGRFSGRQFSNSRSEMNVSTLELGDSALYLCASSPRGGGNTIYFGEGSWLTVV.

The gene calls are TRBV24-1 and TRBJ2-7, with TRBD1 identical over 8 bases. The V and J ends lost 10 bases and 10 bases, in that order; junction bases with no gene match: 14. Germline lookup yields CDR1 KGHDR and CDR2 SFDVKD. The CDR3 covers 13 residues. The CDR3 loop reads CATSPSDRVIQYF. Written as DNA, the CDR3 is TGTGCCACGAGTCCGTCGGACAGGGTGATCCAGTACTTC.

The CDR3, as DNA: TGTGCCAGCAGCCCAGATCCTAGCGGGGGATACACAGATACGCAGTATTTT. It is translated as CASSPDPSGGYTDTQYF. This chain connects TRBV3-1 (or the pseudogene TRBV3-2) to TRBJ2-3; 10 bases fit TRBD2. CDR3 length equals 17 residues. Germline CDR1 reads LGHDT; CDR2 reads YNNKEL (reference sequence). The V segment lost 4 bases and the J segment 2 bases; nucleotides outside the gene matches: 9.

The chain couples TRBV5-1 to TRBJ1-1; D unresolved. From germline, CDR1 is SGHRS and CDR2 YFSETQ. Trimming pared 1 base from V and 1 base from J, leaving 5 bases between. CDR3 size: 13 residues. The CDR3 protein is CASSLNSNTEAFF. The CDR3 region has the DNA TGCGCCAGCAGCTTGAACTCGAACACTGAAGCTTTCTTT.

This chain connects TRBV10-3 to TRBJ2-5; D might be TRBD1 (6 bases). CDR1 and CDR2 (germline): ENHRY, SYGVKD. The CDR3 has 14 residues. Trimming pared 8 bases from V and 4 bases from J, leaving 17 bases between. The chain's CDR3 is CAIGDTGQGETQYF. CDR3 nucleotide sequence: TGTGCCATCGGGGATACAGGGCAGGGAGAGACCCAGTACTTC.

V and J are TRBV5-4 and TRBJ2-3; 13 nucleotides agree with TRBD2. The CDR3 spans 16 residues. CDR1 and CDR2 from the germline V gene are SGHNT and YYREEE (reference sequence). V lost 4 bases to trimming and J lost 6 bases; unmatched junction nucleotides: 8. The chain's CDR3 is CASSTGTSGAGDTQYF. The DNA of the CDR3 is TGTGCCAGCAGCACCGGGACTAGCGGGGCTGGGGATACGCAGTATTTT.

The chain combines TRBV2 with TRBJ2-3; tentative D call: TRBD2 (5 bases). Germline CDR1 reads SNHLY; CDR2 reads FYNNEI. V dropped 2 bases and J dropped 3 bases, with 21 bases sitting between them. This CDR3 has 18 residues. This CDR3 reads CASSEIPRTYTGTDTQYF. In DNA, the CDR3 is TGTGCCAGCAGTGAAATCCCCAGGACTTATACCGGGACAGATACGCAGTATTTT.

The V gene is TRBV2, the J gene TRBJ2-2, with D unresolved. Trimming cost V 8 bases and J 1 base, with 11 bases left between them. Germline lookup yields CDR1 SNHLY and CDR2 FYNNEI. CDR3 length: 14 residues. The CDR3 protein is CASATSGNTGELFF. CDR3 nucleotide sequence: TGTGCCAGCGCAACCTCAGGGAACACCGGGGAGCTGTTTTTT.

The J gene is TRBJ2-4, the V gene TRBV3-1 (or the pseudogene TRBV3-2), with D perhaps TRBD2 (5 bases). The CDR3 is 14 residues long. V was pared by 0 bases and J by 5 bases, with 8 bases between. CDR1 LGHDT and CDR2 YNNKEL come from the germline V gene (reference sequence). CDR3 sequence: CASSQDRGENIQYF. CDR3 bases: TGTGCCAGCAGCCAAGACCGGGGAGAAAACATTCAGTACTTC.

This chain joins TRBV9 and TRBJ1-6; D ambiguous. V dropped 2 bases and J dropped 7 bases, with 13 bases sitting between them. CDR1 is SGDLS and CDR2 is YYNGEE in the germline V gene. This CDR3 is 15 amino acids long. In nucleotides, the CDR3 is TGTGCCAGCAGCGTCACCCCCGAGGAAAATTCACCCCTCCACTTT. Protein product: CASSVTPEENSPLHF. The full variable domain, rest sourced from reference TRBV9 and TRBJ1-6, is DSGVTQTPKHLITATGQRVTLRCSPRSGDLSVYWYQQSLDQGLQFLIQYYNGEERAKGNILERFSAQQFPDLHSELNLSSLELGDSALYFCASSVTPEENSPLHFGNGTRLTVT.